A single sample is the source of the 11 T cell receptor beta chains below, sequenced in a study of identical twins. TCRdb used MiXCR to reprocess the 5' RACE reads, holding one entry per CDR3 protein. The sample includes 500,000 to 600,000 distinct CDR3 sequences, roughly a fifth of them seen just once. The same data also contributed to another study, on T cells expressing NK-cell markers.

Sequenced: CD4+ T cells sorted from blood. The receptors derive from a woman between 18 and 29 years old in good health.

In its sample, this clonotype was seen many times. The J gene is TRBJ2-1, the V gene TRBV7-9; TRBD2 matches at 8 bases. Germline V CDR1 and CDR2: SEHNR, FQNEAQ (reference sequence). The CDR3 extends over 15 amino acids. The V gene end was trimmed by 10 bases and the J gene end by 0 bases; junction bases not matched to a gene: 8. In DNA, the CDR3 is TGTGCCACCTACATGAGCGGGAGCTCCTACAATGAGCAGTTCTTC. As protein: CATYMSGSSYNEQFF.

This clonotype turned up a few times. The CDR3 sequence: CSASPRDSPYEQYF. DNA of the CDR3: TGCAGTGCTAGTCCCCGGGACAGCCCCTACGAGCAGTACTTC. The chain recombines TRBV20-1 with TRBJ2-7; 7 nucleotides match TRBD1. Per germline, CDR1 DFQATT and CDR2 SNEGSKA (reference sequence). After removal of 3 bases from V and 2 bases from J, the junction contained 7 bases not matched to a gene. CDR3 length: 14 residues.

This clonotype was seen more than once but under ten times. This chain connects TRBV7-2 to TRBJ2-7; 11 positions agree with TRBD2. V shed 1 base and J 7 bases; nucleotides not matched to a gene: 3. Germline V gene lookup returns CDR1 SGHTA and CDR2 FQGNSA. The CDR3 runs 14 residues. The CDR3 DNA sequence: TGTGCCAGCAGCTTAGTAGCGGGAGGGCGGGAGCAGTACTTC. As protein: CASSLVAGGREQYF.

The sample holds a few counts of this clonotype. This chain joins TRBV20-1 and TRBJ1-2, with 9 bases aligning to TRBD1. In germline, CDR1 is DFQATT, CDR2 SNEGSKA (reference sequence). The CDR3 length is 14 residues. V trimming: 2 bases; J trimming: 7 bases; junction bases outside the gene matches: 8. The chain's CDR3 is CSARINRGQGGYTF. The CDR3 coding sequence is TGCAGTGCTAGAATAAACAGGGGGCAGGGTGGCTACACCTTC.

The table lists this clonotype with many counts. The chain is built from TRBV6-1 and TRBJ1-2, with TRBD1 as a possible D gene (5 bases). Between the trimmed V and J ends, which lost 6 bases and 1 base, there was a span of 9 bases. The CDR3 contains 13 residues. Germline V lookup: CDR1 MNHNS, CDR2 SASEGT. CDR3 bases: TGTGCCAGCAGCCGACAGAATAACTATGGCTACACCTTC. This gives the protein CASSRQNNYGYTF.

The rearrangement joins TRBV12-3 or TRBV12-4 to TRBJ2-1; no clear D gene. The CDR3 extends over 12 amino acids. The ends were cut back, 6 bases at V and 14 bases at J, with 17 bases in the middle. CDR3 sequence reads: CASRGYVSLKFF. The CDR3 DNA is TGTGCCAGCAGGGGATACGTCTCGCTTAAGTTCTTC.

This clonotype appeared a few times. The rearrangement links TRBV12-3 or TRBV12-4 to TRBJ2-7, with 10 bases matching TRBD2. J gave up 6 bases and V 5 bases, and 7 bases lay outside the gene matches. This CDR3 has 14 amino acids. The CDR3 protein is CASSSSGGSGEQYF. The CDR3 region has the DNA TGTGCCAGCAGTAGTAGCGGGGGGTCCGGCGAGCAGTACTTC.

The rearrangement uses TRBV20-1 and TRBJ2-3, with D perhaps TRBD1 or TRBD2 (5 bases each). The CDR3 runs to 12 residues. Per the germline V gene, CDR1 is DFQATT and CDR2 is SNEGSKA (reference sequence). The CDR3 spells CGPRDPTDTQYF. In DNA form, the CDR3 reads TGCGGCCCGAGGGACCCCACAGATACGCAGTATTTT.

This clonotype was counted only a few times. The rearrangement uses TRBV20-1 and TRBJ2-7, with 8 positions matching TRBD2. J lost 2 bases, V lost 5 bases, and 5 bases had no gene match. Germline CDR1 and CDR2: DFQATT and SNEGSKA (reference sequence). The CDR3 is made up of 13 amino acids. CDR3 region: CSALGGGPYEQYF. The CDR3 DNA reads as TGCAGTGCTTTGGGCGGGGGGCCCTACGAGCAGTACTTC.

Only a few counts were recorded for this clonotype. DNA of the CDR3: TGTGCCAGCAGTGACTGGCAGGGCTACAATGAGCAGTTCTTC. Translating it yields CASSDWQGYNEQFF. The rearrangement uses TRBV2 and TRBJ2-1, with D possibly matching TRBD1 (5 bases). CDR3 length: 14 residues. V was cut by 3 bases and J by 3 bases, with 9 bases left in between. Germline V gives CDR1 SNHLY, CDR2 FYNNEI.

This clonotype was seen only a few times. The CDR3: CSGGTPGETQYF. The CDR3, as DNA: TGCAGCGGTGGGACACCCGGCGAGACCCAGTACTTC. This chain connects TRBV29-1 to TRBJ2-5, with D maybe TRBD1 (6 bases). This CDR3 spans 12 amino acids. Trimming stripped 7 bases from V and 5 bases from J, with 14 bases between. CDR1 SQVTM and CDR2 ANQGSEA come from the germline V gene.